This section outlines one T cell receptor beta chain sequence together with its context. The antigen remains undetermined. The PCR contained 60 Vbeta and 13 Jbeta primers. Profiling relied on immunoSEQ multiplex PCR, and the TCRdb table lists in-frame clones only, not all of them. The sample has roughly 220,000 clones, about four fifths seen once. The CDR3 length is 15 residues. Looked up from germline, CDR1 is MNHEY and CDR2 is SVGAGI. V was clipped by 5 bases and J by 4 bases, with 15 bases between them. This sample was included in a study of cytomegalovirus exposure and HLA in healthy donors. Findings and caveats of the study: The authors confirmed in vitro that three CMV-associated chains were specific for CMV antigens. In a later analysis, a genetic analysis reported fewer productive-TCR N-insertions in an Asian-associated ancestry cluster than the cohort average. DRB1 had the most TCR associations and HLA-C the fewest, a later analysis found, with rates varying by HLA locus.

The V gene is TRBV6-5, the J gene TRBJ2-1, with D possibly TRBD1 on 6 matching bases. The sample comprised PBMCs. The sequence derives from a man aged 25-45 years in good health and CMV-seronegative. This CDR3 reads CASSLTGNSYNEQFF. The CDR3 DNA reads TGTGCCAGCAGTCTTACAGGGAATTCTTACAATGAGCAGTTCTTC.